A single sample gave rise to the 24 T cell receptor beta chains below, sequenced in a study of shared clonotypes between healthy human individuals. Generated by immunoSEQ multiplex PCR, the TCRdb table keeps only in-frame clones and is missing some. The table has hundreds of thousands of clones, roughly 98% seen once. Naivety among CD8 cells was defined by CD45RO negativity and positive CCR7 selection, thereby excluding terminally differentiated effector memory CD45RA+ cells. The sequencing sample was made of naive CD8+ T cells sorted from blood. All receptors derive from a young man in good health.

This chain joins TRBV15 and TRBJ1-1; 8 nucleotides line up with TRBD1. Germline V CDR1 and CDR2: LNHNV, YYDKDF (reference sequence). The CDR3 loop spans 15 amino acids. The V gene end was trimmed by 1 base and the J gene end by 5 bases; junction bases not matched to a gene: 6. The CDR3 region has the DNA TGTGCCACCAGCAGAGGAGTCAGGGGGCTAACTGAAGCTTTCTTT. It codes for CATSRGVRGLTEAFF.

V usage is TRBV9 and J usage is TRBJ1-4; no definite D call. This CDR3 is 15 amino acids long. Germline V CDR1 and CDR2: SGDLS, YYNGEE. With 4 bases removed from V and 0 bases from J, the gap between germline ends came to 10 bases. CDR3 in DNA: TGTGCCAGCAGCCCCCGTCCTTCAACTAATGAAAAACTGTTTTTT. This encodes CASSPRPSTNEKLFF.

CDR3 residues: CASSQGYRDYEQYF. Written as DNA, the CDR3 is TGCGCCAGCAGCCAAGGCTACAGGGACTACGAGCAGTACTTC. The chain has TRBV4-3 and TRBJ2-7, with D maybe TRBD1 (6 bases). The germline gives CDR1 LGHNA, CDR2 YSLEER. The CDR3 spans 14 residues. V was cut by 1 base and J by 3 bases, with 10 bases left in between.

V gene TRBV7-9 combines with J gene TRBJ2-1; TRBD2 matches at 8 bases. CDR1 and CDR2 (germline): SEHNR, FQNEAQ (reference sequence). Germline trimming cut 5 bases from V and 3 bases from J; bases unmatched to any gene: 3. The CDR3 consists of 14 residues. Here the CDR3 reads CASSREGGYNEQFF. The CDR3 DNA reads as TGTGCCAGCAGCCGGGAGGGTGGCTACAATGAGCAGTTCTTC.

The chain employs TRBV5-1 and TRBJ2-1, with D hard to call. Looked up from germline, CDR1 is SGHRS and CDR2 is YFSETQ. The CDR3 runs 15 residues. V dropped 5 bases and J dropped 2 bases, with 14 bases sitting between them. In DNA form, the CDR3 reads TGCGCCAGCAGAATTGTGTCGTCGGCCTACAATGAGCAGTTCTTC. Protein sequence: CASRIVSSAYNEQFF. The variable domain in full, with the rest retrieved from reference TRBV5-1 and TRBJ2-1, is KAGVTQTPRYLIKTRGQQVTLSCSPISGHRSVSWYQQTPGQGLQFLFEYFSETQRNKGNFPGRFSGRQFSNSRSEMNVSTLELGDSALYLCASRIVSSAYNEQFFGPGTRLTVL.

The rearrangement joins TRBV7-2 to TRBJ2-7, with 11 bases fitting TRBD2. Germline V gene data show CDR1 as SGHTA and CDR2 as FQGNSA. The V segment lost 4 bases and the J segment 5 bases; nucleotides outside the gene matches: 10. The CDR3 has 16 amino acids. CDR3 nucleotide sequence: TGTGCCAGCAGCTATCGATTAGCGGGAGGGCGTCACGAGCAGTACTTC. Protein product: CASSYRLAGGRHEQYF.

The chain joins TRBV5-1 to TRBJ1-5, with 7 bases matching TRBD1. Germline-derived CDR1 and CDR2 are SGHRS and YFSETQ. Trimming cost V 3 bases and J 5 bases; bases outside gene matches: 11. The CDR3 totals 16 residues. This CDR3 is CASSYLDRYVDQPQHF. CDR3 bases: TGCGCCAGCAGCTACTTGGACAGGTATGTGGATCAGCCCCAGCATTTT.

CDR3 sequence (DNA): TGTGCCAGCAGTGAACATATTGGGACAGGGAACACCGGGGAGCTGTTTTTT. It yields the protein CASSEHIGTGNTGELFF. The J gene is TRBJ2-2, the V gene TRBV6-1; 8 nucleotides align to TRBD1. CDR1 is MNHNS, CDR2 SASEGT, per germline. J lost 1 base, V lost 2 bases, and 6 bases had no gene match. The CDR3 runs to 17 residues.

V gene TRBV5-4 combines with J gene TRBJ2-7, with 11 bases fitting TRBD2. The V and J ends lost 10 bases and 7 bases, in that order; junction bases with no gene match: 7. CDR1 is SGHNT, CDR2 YYREEE, per germline (reference sequence). This CDR3 comprises 12 residues. Written as DNA, the CDR3 is TGTGCCTGGTTCGGACTAGCGGGTGAGCAGTACTTC. Protein product: CAWFGLAGEQYF. Looking up the rest from reference TRBV5-4 and TRBJ2-7 gives the full variable domain: ETGVTQSPTHLIKTRGQQVTLRCSSQSGHNTVSWYQQALGQGPQFIFQYYREEENGRGNFPPRFSGLQFPNYSSELNVNALELDDSALYLCAWFGLAGEQYFGPGTRLTVT.

The V call is TRBV4-1, the J call TRBJ2-7; TRBD1 matches at 9 bases. CDR3 length equals 15 residues. CDR1 and CDR2 from the germline V gene are MGHRA and YSYEKL. The V segment lost 1 base and the J segment 2 bases; nucleotides outside the gene matches: 3. The CDR3 DNA reads as TGCGCCAGCAGCCAAGGACAGGGGGGGACCTACGAGCAGTACTTC. Its protein is CASSQGQGGTYEQYF.

The chain is built from TRBV5-8 and TRBJ2-7; 7 nucleotides align to TRBD1. This CDR3 contains 14 residues. Germline CDR1 is SGHTS and CDR2 is YDEGEE. After removal of 4 bases from V and 1 base from J, the junction contained 5 bases not matched to a gene. DNA for the CDR3: TGTGCCAGCAGCAATGACAGGGAGTCCTACGAGCAGTACTTC. Protein product: CASSNDRESYEQYF.

V gene TRBV4-2 combines with J gene TRBJ2-7, with unresolved D. Germline CDR1 and CDR2: LGHNA and YNFKEQ. This CDR3 has 13 residues. The ends were cut back, 2 bases at V and 1 base at J, with 6 bases in the middle. CDR3 in amino acids: CASSQQKSYEQYF. CDR3 nucleotides: TGTGCCAGCAGCCAACAGAAGTCCTACGAGCAGTACTTC.

The chain uses TRBV19 and TRBJ2-7; D is unresolved. This CDR3 has 13 residues. Per germline, CDR1 LNHDA and CDR2 SQIVND (reference sequence). Trimming pared 4 bases from V and 3 bases from J, leaving 10 bases between. In DNA, the CDR3 is TGTGCCAGTAGTACGACATTAGTCTACGAGCAGTACTTC. It codes for CASSTTLVYEQYF.

The J gene is TRBJ1-2, the V gene TRBV9; D is unresolved. The CDR3 covers 12 residues. CDR1 and CDR2 (germline): SGDLS, YYNGEE. V shed 7 bases and J shed 5 bases, with 12 bases lying between them. The CDR3 sequence: CASVDGGYGYTF. CDR3 DNA sequence: TGTGCCAGCGTAGACGGAGGGTATGGCTACACCTTC.

The genes are TRBV9 and TRBJ1-2, with TRBD1 identical over 9 bases. The CDR3 consists of 17 residues. CDR1 SGDLS and CDR2 YYNGEE come from the germline V gene. With 4 bases clipped from V and 1 base from J, the junction kept 11 bases outside the gene matches. CDR3 amino acids: CASSSRTGVGDNYGYTF. The CDR3, as DNA: TGTGCCAGCAGCTCTCGGACAGGGGTCGGGGATAACTATGGCTACACCTTC.

The CDR3 coding sequence is TGTGCCAGCAGCGTCCCCACAGGGACTAAGTCCGGGGAGCTGTTTTTT. It yields the protein CASSVPTGTKSGELFF. This chain links TRBV9 with TRBJ2-2, with D tentatively TRBD2 (7 bases). Per germline, CDR1 SGDLS and CDR2 YYNGEE. Deletions cut 2 bases from V and 6 bases from J, with 17 bases between. CDR3 length: 16 amino acids.

The chain uses TRBV18 and TRBJ2-1; D might be TRBD1 or TRBD2, each matching 6 bases. Trimming took 5 bases from V and 0 from J, leaving 20 bases between them. The CDR3 runs 18 residues. Germline assignment: CDR1 KGHSH and CDR2 LQKENI. The CDR3 nucleotides are TGTGCCAGCTCAGACCCGAGGGGGGTAGGGAGCTCCTACAATGAGCAGTTCTTC. This gives the protein CASSDPRGVGSSYNEQFF.

The V and J genes are TRBV7-9 and TRBJ1-5; D is ambiguous. Between the trimmed V and J ends, which lost 6 bases and 7 bases, there was a span of 16 bases. The CDR3 consists of 14 residues. Germline CDR1 and CDR2: SEHNR and FQNEAQ (reference sequence). Here the CDR3 reads CASSLTSAGQPQHF. The DNA of the CDR3 is TGTGCCAGCAGTCTTACCTCGGCGGGACAGCCCCAGCATTTT.

The table lists this clone with a count of one. This chain connects TRBV5-6 to TRBJ1-1, with D maybe TRBD1 (6 bases). The V gene's germline CDR1 is SGHDT and CDR2 YYEEEE. The CDR3 spans 14 residues. V shed 4 bases and J shed 5 bases, with 15 bases lying between them. CDR3 in DNA: TGTGCCAGCAGCCCGGTGGGGGCGGGGACTGAAGCTTTCTTT. This translates into CASSPVGAGTEAFF.

The rearrangement joins TRBV27 to TRBJ2-7, with D possibly TRBD1 on 6 matching bases. The germline V gene encodes CDR1 MNHEY and CDR2 SMNVEV (reference sequence). The CDR3 has 13 residues. V lost 8 bases and J 4 bases, leaving 15 bases between the germline ends. The CDR3 loop reads CASGQFQGYEQYF. The CDR3 DNA is TGTGCCAGCGGACAATTTCAGGGGTACGAGCAGTACTTC.

The rearrangement joins TRBV14 to TRBJ2-7, with D maybe TRBD2 (5 bases). The CDR3 covers 15 residues. Germline CDR1 SGHDN, CDR2 FVKESK. With 3 bases removed from V and 2 bases from J, the gap between germline ends came to 14 bases. The CDR3 DNA follows: TGTGCCAGCAGCCAGATCGGGGAATTCGCCTACGAGCAGTACTTC. It specifies CASSQIGEFAYEQYF.

This sequence joins TRBV27 and TRBJ2-7; 7 nucleotides agree with TRBD2. CDR1 MNHEY and CDR2 SMNVEV come from the germline V gene (reference sequence). V shed 5 bases and J 0 bases; nucleotides not matched to a gene: 7. CDR3 length: 15 amino acids. Here the CDR3 reads CASSNLAANSYEQYF. The CDR3 bases are TGTGCCAGCAGTAACCTAGCGGCTAACTCCTACGAGCAGTACTTC.

Regarding this clone: This CDR3 is also generated by other DNA sequences in the sample. CDR3 bases: TGTGCCAGCAGTACTGGTTACGAGCAGTACTTC. Its protein is CASSTGYEQYF. The chain joins TRBV27 to TRBJ2-7; no definite D call. Per germline, CDR1 MNHEY and CDR2 SMNVEV (reference sequence). The CDR3 contains 11 residues. Trimming removed 5 bases from V and 4 bases from J, with 6 bases in between.

V gene TRBV4-1 combines with J gene TRBJ2-3; 8 bases map to TRBD2. The CDR3 is 14 residues long. V dropped 5 bases and J dropped 4; count of bases not matched to a gene: 5. CDR1 is MGHRA and CDR2 is YSYEKL in the germline V gene. Here the CDR3 reads CASSVSGGADTQYF. The CDR3 nucleotides read TGCGCCAGCAGCGTCTCGGGAGGGGCAGATACGCAGTATTTT.